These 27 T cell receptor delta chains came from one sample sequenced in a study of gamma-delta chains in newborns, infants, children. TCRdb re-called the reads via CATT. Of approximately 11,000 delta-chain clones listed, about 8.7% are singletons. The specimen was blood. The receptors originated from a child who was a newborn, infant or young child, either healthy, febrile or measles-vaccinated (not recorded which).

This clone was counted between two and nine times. Here the CDR3 reads CACDSVLGDTRYSSWDTRQMFF. In DNA form, the CDR3 reads TGTGCCTGTGACTCAGTACTGGGGGATACGCGCTACAGCTCCTGGGACACCCGACAGATGTTTTTC. The V gene is TRDV2, the J gene TRDJ3, with 13 bases lining up with TRDD3. Trimming cost V 3 bases and J 0 bases; bases outside gene matches: 13. The CDR3 is 22 residues long. Germline V gene data show CDR1 as GEAIGNYY and CDR2 as EKD.

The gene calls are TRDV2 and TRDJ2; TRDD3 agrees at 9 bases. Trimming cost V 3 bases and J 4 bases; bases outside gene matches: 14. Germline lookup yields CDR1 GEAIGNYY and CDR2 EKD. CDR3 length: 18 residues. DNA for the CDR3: TGTGCCTGTGACGCGATTACTGGGGGACACAAACCGACAGCACAACTCTTCTTT. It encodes CACDAITGGHKPTAQLFF.

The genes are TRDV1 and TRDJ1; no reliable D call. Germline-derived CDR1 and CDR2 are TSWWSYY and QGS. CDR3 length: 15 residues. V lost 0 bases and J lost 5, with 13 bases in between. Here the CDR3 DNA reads TGTGCTCTTGGGGAACTCCTCCCCAGGGGTGATAAACTCATCTTT. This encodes CALGELLPRGDKLIF.

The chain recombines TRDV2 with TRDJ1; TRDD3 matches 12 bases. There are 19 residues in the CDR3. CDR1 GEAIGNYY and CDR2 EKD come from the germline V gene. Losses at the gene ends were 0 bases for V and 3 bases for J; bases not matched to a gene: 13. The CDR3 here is CACDTVTRLGDTFSDKLIF. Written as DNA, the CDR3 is TGTGCCTGTGACACCGTAACGAGACTGGGGGATACTTTCTCCGATAAACTCATCTTT.

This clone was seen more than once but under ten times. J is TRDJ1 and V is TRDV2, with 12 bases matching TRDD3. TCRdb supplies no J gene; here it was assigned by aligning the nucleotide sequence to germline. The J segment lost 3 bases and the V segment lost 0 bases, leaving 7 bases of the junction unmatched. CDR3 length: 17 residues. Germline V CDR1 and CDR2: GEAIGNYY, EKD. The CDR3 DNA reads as TGTGCCTGTGACACCTTGGTACTGGGGGATACTTCCGATAAACTCATCTTT. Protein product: CACDTLVLGDTSDKLIF.

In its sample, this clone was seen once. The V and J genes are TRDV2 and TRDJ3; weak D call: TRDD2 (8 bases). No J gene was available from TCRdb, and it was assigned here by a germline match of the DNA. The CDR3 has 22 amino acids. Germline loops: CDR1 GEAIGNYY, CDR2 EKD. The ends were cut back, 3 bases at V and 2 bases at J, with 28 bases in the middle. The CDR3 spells CACDPLPKGDKPQAWDTRQMFF. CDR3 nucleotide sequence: TGTGCCTGTGACCCCCTTCCTAAAGGGGATAAACCCCAGGCCTGGGACACCCGACAGATGTTTTTC.

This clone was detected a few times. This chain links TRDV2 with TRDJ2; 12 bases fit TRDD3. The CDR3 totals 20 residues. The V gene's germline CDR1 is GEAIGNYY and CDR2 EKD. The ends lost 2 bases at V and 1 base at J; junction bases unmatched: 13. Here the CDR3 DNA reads TGTGCCTGTGACATACTGGGGGATACCCCATTAGCCAGTTTGACAGCACAACTCTTCTTT. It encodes CACDILGDTPLASLTAQLFF.

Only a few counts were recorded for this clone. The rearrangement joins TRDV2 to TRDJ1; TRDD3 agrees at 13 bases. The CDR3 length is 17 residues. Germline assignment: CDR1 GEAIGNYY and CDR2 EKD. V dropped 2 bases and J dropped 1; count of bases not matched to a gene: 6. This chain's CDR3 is CACDSILGDTGTDKLIF. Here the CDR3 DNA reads TGTGCCTGTGACAGTATACTGGGGGATACGGGCACCGATAAACTCATCTTT.

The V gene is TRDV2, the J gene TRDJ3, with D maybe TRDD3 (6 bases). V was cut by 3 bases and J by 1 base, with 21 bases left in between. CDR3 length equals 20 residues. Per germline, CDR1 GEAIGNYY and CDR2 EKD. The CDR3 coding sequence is TGTGCCTGTGACCCCATTAACCTGGGGCCGAAATCCTGGGACACCCGACAGATGTTTTTC. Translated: CACDPINLGPKSWDTRQMFF.

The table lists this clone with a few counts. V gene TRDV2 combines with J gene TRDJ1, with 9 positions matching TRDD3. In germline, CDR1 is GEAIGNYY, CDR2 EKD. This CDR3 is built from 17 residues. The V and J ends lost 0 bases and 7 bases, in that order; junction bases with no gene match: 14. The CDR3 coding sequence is TGTGCCTGTGACACCCTTGATACTGGGGGACCGGGAGTTAAACTCATCTTT. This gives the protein CACDTLDTGGPGVKLIF.

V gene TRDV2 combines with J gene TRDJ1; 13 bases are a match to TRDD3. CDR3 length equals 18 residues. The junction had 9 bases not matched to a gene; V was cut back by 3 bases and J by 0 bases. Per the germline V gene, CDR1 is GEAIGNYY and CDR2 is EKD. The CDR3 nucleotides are TGTGCCTGTGACTCGTTACTGGGGGATACGCCGAACACCGATAAACTCATCTTT. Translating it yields CACDSLLGDTPNTDKLIF.

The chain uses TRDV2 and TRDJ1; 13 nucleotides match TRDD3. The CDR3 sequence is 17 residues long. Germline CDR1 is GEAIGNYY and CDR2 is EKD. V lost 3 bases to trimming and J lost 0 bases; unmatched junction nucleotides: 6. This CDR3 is CACDSLLGDTYTDKLIF. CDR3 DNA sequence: TGTGCCTGTGACTCATTACTGGGGGATACGTACACCGATAAACTCATCTTT.

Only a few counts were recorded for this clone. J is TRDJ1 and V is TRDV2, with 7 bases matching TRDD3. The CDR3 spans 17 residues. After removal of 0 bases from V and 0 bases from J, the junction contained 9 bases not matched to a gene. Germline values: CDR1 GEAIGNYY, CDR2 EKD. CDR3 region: CACDTIGLGVHTDKLIF. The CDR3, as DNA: TGTGCCTGTGACACCATTGGGCTGGGGGTCCACACCGATAAACTCATCTTT.

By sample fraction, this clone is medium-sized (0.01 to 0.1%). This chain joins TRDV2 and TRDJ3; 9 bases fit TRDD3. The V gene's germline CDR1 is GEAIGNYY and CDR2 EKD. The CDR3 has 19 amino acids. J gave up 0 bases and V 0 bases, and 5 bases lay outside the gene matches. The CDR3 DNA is TGTGCCTGTGACACCCCTGGGGATACGCGCTCCTGGGACACCCGACAGATGTTTTTC. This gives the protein CACDTPGDTRSWDTRQMFF.

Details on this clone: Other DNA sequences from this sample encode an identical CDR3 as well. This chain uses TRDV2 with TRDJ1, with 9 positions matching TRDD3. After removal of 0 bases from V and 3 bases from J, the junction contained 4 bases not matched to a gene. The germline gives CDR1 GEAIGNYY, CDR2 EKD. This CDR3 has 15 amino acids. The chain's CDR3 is CACDTVGGYSDKLIF. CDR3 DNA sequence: TGTGCCTGTGACACCGTAGGGGGATACTCCGATAAACTCATCTTT.

The CDR3 nucleotides read TGTGCCTGTGACAGCTTACTGGGGGATACGGGAGATAAACTCATCTTT. It encodes CACDSLLGDTGDKLIF. The rearrangement uses TRDV2 and TRDJ1; 13 bases map to TRDD3. The CDR3 contains 16 residues. Trimming at V came to 2 bases and at J to 5 bases, leaving 7 bases not matched to a gene. Germline CDR1 is GEAIGNYY and CDR2 is EKD.

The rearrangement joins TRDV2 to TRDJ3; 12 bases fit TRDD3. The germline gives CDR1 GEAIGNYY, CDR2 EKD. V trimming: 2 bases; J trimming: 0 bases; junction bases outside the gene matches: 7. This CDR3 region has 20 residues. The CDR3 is CACDILGDTLISWDTRQMFF. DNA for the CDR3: TGTGCCTGTGACATACTGGGGGATACTCTCATCTCCTGGGACACCCGACAGATGTTTTTC.

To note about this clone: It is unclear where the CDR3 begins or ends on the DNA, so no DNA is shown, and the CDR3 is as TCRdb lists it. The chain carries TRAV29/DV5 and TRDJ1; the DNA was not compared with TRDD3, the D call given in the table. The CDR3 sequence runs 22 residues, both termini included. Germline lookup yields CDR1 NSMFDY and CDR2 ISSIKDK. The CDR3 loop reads CAASALGIGGNREVEYTDKLIF.

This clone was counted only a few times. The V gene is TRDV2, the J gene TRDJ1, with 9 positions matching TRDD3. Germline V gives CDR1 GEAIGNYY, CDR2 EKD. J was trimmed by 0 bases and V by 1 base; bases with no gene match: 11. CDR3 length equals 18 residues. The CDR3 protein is CACDTPWTGGPNTDKLIF. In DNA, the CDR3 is TGTGCCTGTGACACGCCCTGGACTGGGGGACCTAACACCGATAAACTCATCTTT.

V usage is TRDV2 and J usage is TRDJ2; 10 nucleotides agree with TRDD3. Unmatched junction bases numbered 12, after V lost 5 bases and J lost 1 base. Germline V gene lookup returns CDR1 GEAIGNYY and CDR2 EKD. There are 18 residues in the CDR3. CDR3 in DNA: TGTGCCTGTGGCAGTCGATTTGGGGGATACAGTTTGACAGCACAACTCTTCTTT. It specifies CACGSRFGGYSLTAQLFF.

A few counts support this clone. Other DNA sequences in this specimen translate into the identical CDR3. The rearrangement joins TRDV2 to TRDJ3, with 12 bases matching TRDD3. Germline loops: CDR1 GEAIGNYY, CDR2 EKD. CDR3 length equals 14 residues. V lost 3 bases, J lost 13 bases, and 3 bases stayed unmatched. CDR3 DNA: TGTGCCTGTGACGTACTGGGGGATACACGACAGATGTTTTTC. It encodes CACDVLGDTRQMFF.

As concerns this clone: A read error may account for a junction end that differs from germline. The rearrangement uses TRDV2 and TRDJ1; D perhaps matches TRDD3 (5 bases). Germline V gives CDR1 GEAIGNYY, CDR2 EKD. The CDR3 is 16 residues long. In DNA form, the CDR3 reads TGTGCCTGTGACACCGTCCTGCGGGGGGTCACCAATAAACTCATCTTT. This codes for CACDTVLRGVTNKLIF.

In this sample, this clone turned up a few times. This chain's CDR3 is CACDILSGIRAAFPDKLIF. The CDR3 nucleotides are TGTGCCTGTGACATCTTGTCGGGGATACGAGCGGCATTCCCCGATAAACTCATCTTT. This chain joins TRDV2 and TRDJ1, with 9 bases identical to TRDD3. This CDR3 has 19 residues. The V gene's germline CDR1 is GEAIGNYY and CDR2 EKD. V was clipped by 2 bases and J by 3 bases; unmatched bases: 18.

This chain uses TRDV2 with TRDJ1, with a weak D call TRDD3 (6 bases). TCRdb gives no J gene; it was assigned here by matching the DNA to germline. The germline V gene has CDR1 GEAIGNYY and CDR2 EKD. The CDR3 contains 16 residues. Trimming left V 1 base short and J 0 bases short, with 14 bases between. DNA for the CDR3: TGTGCCTGTGACACTTGGGGGGGGCCGTACACCGATAAACTCATCTTT. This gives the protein CACDTWGGPYTDKLIF.

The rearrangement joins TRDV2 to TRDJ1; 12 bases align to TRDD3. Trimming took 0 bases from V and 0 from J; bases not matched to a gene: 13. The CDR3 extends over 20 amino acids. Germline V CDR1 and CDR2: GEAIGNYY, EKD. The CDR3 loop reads CACDTVSGGYASNYTDKLIF. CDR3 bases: TGTGCCTGTGACACCGTATCTGGGGGATACGCCTCTAATTACACCGATAAACTCATCTTT.

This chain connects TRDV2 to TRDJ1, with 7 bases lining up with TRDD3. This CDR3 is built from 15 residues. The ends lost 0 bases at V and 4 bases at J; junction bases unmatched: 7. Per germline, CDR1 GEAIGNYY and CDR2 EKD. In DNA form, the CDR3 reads TGTGCCTGTGACACCGTACTGGGGAGGGGCGATAAACTCATCTTT. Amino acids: CACDTVLGRGDKLIF.

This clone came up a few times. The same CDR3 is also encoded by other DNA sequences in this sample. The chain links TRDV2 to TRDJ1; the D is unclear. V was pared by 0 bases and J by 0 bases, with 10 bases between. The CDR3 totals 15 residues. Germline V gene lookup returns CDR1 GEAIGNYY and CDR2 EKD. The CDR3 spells CACDTVGRYTDKLIF. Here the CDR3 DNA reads TGTGCCTGTGACACCGTGGGACGGTACACCGATAAACTCATCTTT.